This T cell receptor beta chain is from a study of blood T cell repertoires in COVID-19. Study context: Some COVID-19 samples were acute and others convalescent; all came from the United States, Italy and Spain. T cells, B-cell-depleted T cells, or PBMCs provided the cDNA or gDNA that served as material.

Germline V gene lookup returns CDR1 MNHNY and CDR2 SVGAGI (reference sequence). The V and J ends lost 7 bases and 1 base respectively, with 14 bases between them. This CDR3 has 14 amino acids. Per the authors' pipeline: Using reference gene primer amplification, nucleated cell counts were estimated. TCRdb's copy holds only in-frame clones and misses some; the assay was immunoSEQ multiplex PCR. V and J calls and clone size are copied from that table; D and trimming were computed from the DNA. Seen here are approximately 85,000 clones, 86% observed once, and the top ten hold 25% to 30%. The V call is TRBV6-6, the J call TRBJ2-7, with D tentatively TRBD1 (5 bases). This TCR came from a man between 50 and 59 years old with active or convalescent COVID-19. Input material: peripheral blood. This CDR3 reads CASNGQGYSYEQYF. The CDR3 DNA is TGTGCCAGCAATGGTCAGGGTTATTCCTACGAGCAGTACTTC.